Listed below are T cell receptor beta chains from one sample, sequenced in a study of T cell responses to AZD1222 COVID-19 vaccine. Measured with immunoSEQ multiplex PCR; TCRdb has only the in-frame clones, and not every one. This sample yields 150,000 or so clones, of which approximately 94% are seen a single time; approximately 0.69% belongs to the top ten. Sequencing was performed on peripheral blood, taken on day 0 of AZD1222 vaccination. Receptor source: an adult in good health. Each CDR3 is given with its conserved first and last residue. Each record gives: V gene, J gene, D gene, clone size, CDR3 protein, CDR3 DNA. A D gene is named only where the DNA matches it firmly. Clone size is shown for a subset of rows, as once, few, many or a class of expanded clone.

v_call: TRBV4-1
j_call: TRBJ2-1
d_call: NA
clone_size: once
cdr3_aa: CASSQVGQSYNEQFF
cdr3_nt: TGCGCCAGCAGCCAAGTAGGGCAGTCCTACAATGAGCAGTTCTTC

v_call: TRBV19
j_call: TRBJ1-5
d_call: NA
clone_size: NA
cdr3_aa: CASSLGFGNQPQHF
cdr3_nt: TGTGCCAGCAGCCTGGGCTTCGGCAATCAGCCCCAGCATTTT

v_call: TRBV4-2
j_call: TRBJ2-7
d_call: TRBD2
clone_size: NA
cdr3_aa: CASSQVSGTSVYEQYF
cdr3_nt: TGTGCCAGCAGCCAAGTTAGTGGAACTAGCGTTTACGAGCAGTACTTC

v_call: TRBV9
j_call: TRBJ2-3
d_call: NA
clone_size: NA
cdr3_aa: CASTETRGDTQYF
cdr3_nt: TGTGCCAGCACGGAAACCCGCGGAGATACGCAGTATTTT

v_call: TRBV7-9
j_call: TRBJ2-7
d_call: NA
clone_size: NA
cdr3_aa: CASSYRDEQYF
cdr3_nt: TGTGCCAGCAGTTACAGAGACGAGCAGTACTTC

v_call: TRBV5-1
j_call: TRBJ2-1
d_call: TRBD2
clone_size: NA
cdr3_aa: CASSLGREPYNEQFF
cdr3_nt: TGCGCCAGCAGCTTGGGGCGGGAGCCCTACAATGAGCAGTTCTTC

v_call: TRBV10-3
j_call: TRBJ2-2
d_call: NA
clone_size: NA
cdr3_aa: CAARLGPNTGELFF
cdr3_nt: TGTGCCGCTAGACTCGGACCTAACACCGGGGAGCTGTTTTTT

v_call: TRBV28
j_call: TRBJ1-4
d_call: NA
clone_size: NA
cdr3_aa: CASSLGARGEKLFF
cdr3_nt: TGTGCCAGCAGTTTAGGTGCTCGGGGGGAAAAACTGTTTTTT

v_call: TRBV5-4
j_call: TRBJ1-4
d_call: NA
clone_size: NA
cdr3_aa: CASSSGPNLPEKLFF
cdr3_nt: TGTGCCAGCAGCTCCGGACCGAACCTCCCTGAAAAACTGTTTTTT

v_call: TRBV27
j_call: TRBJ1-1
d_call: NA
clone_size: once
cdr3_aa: CASSPFNRINTEAFF
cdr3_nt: TGTGCCAGCAGTCCATTCAACAGGATCAACACTGAAGCTTTCTTT

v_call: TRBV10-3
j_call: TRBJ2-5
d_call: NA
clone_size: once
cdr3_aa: CAISESGRGEETQYF
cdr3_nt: TGTGCCATCAGTGAGTCGGGGCGGGGAGAAGAGACCCAGTACTTC

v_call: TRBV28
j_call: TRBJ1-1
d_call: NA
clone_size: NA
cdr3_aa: CASSWSQRGNTEAFF
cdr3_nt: TGTGCCAGCAGCTGGTCACAGAGGGGGAACACTGAAGCTTTCTTT

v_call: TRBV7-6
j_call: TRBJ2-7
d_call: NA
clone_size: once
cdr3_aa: CASSVGTAGYEQYF
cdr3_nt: TGTGCCAGCAGCGTAGGGACGGCTGGTTACGAGCAGTACTTC

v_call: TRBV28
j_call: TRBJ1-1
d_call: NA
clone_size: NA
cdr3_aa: CASSLKGRHTEAFF
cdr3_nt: TGTGCCAGCAGTTTAAAGGGGAGGCACACTGAAGCTTTCTTT

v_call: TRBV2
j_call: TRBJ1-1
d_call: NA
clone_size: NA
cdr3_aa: CASTPPLPNTEAFF
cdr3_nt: TGTGCCAGCACCCCCCCACTCCCGAACACTGAAGCTTTCTTT